The T cell receptor beta chain described here comes from a study of cytomegalovirus exposure and HLA in healthy donors. Remarks on this clone: The antigen remains unidentified.

13 Jbeta primers and 60 Vbeta primers were used for the PCR. Measured with immunoSEQ multiplex PCR; TCRdb has only the in-frame clones, and not every one. The sample has approximately 100,000 clones; roughly 82% are singletons. Trimming at V came to 6 bases and at J to 4 bases, leaving 3 bases not matched to a gene. The CDR3 is 14 residues long. Looked up from germline, CDR1 is MNHNY and CDR2 is SVGAGI (reference sequence). Study observations and caveats: Most TCR sequences showed up rarely, but some public TCRs showed up in many donors. A list of 164 TCR beta chains associated with cytomegalovirus was given.

The source of this sequence is a woman younger than 35 in good health and CMV-seronegative. The specimen sequenced was PBMCs. The V gene is TRBV6-6, the J gene TRBJ1-5, with TRBD1 matching over 10 bases. CDR3 sequence: CASRRQGANQPQHF. The CDR3 nucleotides are TGTGCCAGCAGACGACAGGGGGCGAATCAGCCCCAGCATTTT.